The 5 T cell receptor beta chains given below trace back to one sample, sequenced in a study of CD8+CD57+ T cells in acquired aplastic anemia. Selection for sequencing was limited to patients who had shown CD8+CD57+ cell expansion by flow cytometry. TCR beta VDJ and CDR3 were profiled, and genomic DNA was the template. TCRdb processed the reads anew with MiXCR; each CDR3 protein has one entry. The sample carries around 190,000 distinct CDR3 sequences, 48% recorded once. Specimen: sorted CD4+, CD8+, or CD8+CD57+ T cells (not recorded which) from PBMCs. The receptors stem from a human donor with aplastic anemia.

V and J are TRBV20-1 and TRBJ2-3, with D perhaps TRBD1 (6 bases). The CDR3 contains 14 residues. V was clipped by 2 bases and J by 0 bases, with 9 bases between them. CDR1 and CDR2 (germline): DFQATT, SNEGSKA (reference sequence). The CDR3 DNA sequence: TGCAGTGCTAGACCTACAGGGAGCACAGATACGCAGTATTTT. Its translation: CSARPTGSTDTQYF.

The rearrangement uses TRBV2 and TRBJ2-5, with 8 bases that match TRBD1. The CDR3 spans 15 residues. CDR1 is SNHLY, CDR2 FYNNEI, per germline. J lost 0 bases, V lost 4 bases, and 4 bases had no gene match. The CDR3 DNA reads as TGTGCCAGCAGTGTGACAGGGGTCTACCAAGAGACCCAGTACTTC. As protein: CASSVTGVYQETQYF.

This sequence joins TRBV20-1 and TRBJ1-1, with 8 nucleotides matching TRBD1. V lost 3 bases and J lost 5; bases outside the gene matches: 5. The CDR3 has 13 amino acids. Germline V gene sequence: CDR1 DFQATT, CDR2 SNEGSKA (reference sequence). This CDR3 reads CSARDRVLTEAFF. CDR3 bases: TGCAGTGCTAGGGACAGGGTATTGACTGAAGCTTTCTTT.

V gene TRBV29-1 combines with J gene TRBJ2-7; D is unclear. The CDR3 is 13 amino acids. CDR1 is SQVTM and CDR2 is ANQGSEA in the germline V gene. V lost 5 bases, J lost 1 base, and 12 bases lay in between. CDR3 protein: CSVISLLSYEQYF. Here the CDR3 DNA reads TGCAGCGTTATATCCCTCTTGTCCTACGAGCAGTACTTC.

The chain couples TRBV28 to TRBJ1-3, with 9 bases matching TRBD1. J lost 4 bases, V lost 4 bases, and 2 bases had no gene match. The germline CDR1 and CDR2 sequences are MDHEN and SYDVKM. CDR3 length: 14 residues. For the CDR3, the DNA is TGTGCCAGCAGTTGGGGGACAGGGGGAAACACCATATATTTT. Its translation: CASSWGTGGNTIYF.